These 31 T cell receptor beta chains were all obtained from the same sample, sequenced in a study of blood T cell repertoires in COVID-19 (dated by TCRdb to the early 2020s). The library came from the immunoSEQ multiplex PCR assay. TCRdb obtained this table from immuneACCESS and retained in-frame rearrangements with V and J assigned. These tables miss some clones; where compared with another copy, unresolved V genes account for less than half of the shortfall, and the remainder is unexplained. The sample yields under 80,000 clones; around 90% were counted once. The ten largest clones represent approximately 0.99% of the sample. Material for sequencing was peripheral blood. These receptors all come from a man in his 70s with acute or convalescent COVID-19.

The chain couples TRBV9 to TRBJ1-1; possible D gene TRBD1, 6 bases. V was pared by 1 base and J by 10 bases, with 14 bases between. The CDR3 spans 13 residues. From germline, CDR1 is SGDLS and CDR2 YYNGEE. The CDR3 coding sequence is TGTGCCAGCAGCGTATTGGGGGACACGGGAGCTTTCTTT. It is translated as CASSVLGDTGAFF.

This chain connects TRBV19 to TRBJ1-2; TRBD1 matches 8 bases. Trimming cost V 3 bases and J 6 bases; bases outside gene matches: 3. From germline, CDR1 is LNHDA and CDR2 SQIVND (reference sequence). The CDR3 is 13 amino acids. In DNA, the CDR3 is TGTGCCAGTAGTATTGACAGGGGCGATGGCTACACCTTC. Translating gives CASSIDRGDGYTF.

This rearrangement joins TRBV25-1 to TRBJ1-4; 8 nucleotides agree with TRBD1. The CDR3 is made up of 15 amino acids. V shed 3 bases, J shed 8 bases, and the junction held 8 bases outside the gene matches. Per the germline V gene, CDR1 is MGHDK and CDR2 is SYGVNS. DNA of the CDR3: TGTGCCAGCAGTGAGAGACAGGGGTTTTCAGAAAAACTGTTTTTT. It codes for CASSERQGFSEKLFF.

Only a few counts were recorded for this clone. This chain links TRBV7-2 with TRBJ2-7, with 8 bases identical to TRBD1. V shed 4 bases, J shed 0 bases, and the junction held 5 bases outside the gene matches. This CDR3 has 15 amino acids. CDR1 is SGHTA and CDR2 is FQGNSA in the germline V gene. The CDR3 DNA is TGTGCCAGCAGCTCGAGGACAGGGCCCTCCTACGAGCAGTACTTC. It specifies CASSSRTGPSYEQYF.

V is TRBV5-1 and J is TRBJ2-1; maybe TRBD2 (6 bases). The CDR3 runs 14 residues. The germline V gene has CDR1 SGHRS and CDR2 YFSETQ. V shed 5 bases and J shed 10 bases, with 19 bases lying between them. The CDR3 is CASSVGSPSWEQFF. CDR3 nucleotides: TGCGCCAGCAGTGTCGGGAGTCCTTCGTGGGAGCAGTTCTTC.

The chain carries TRBV6-1 and TRBJ2-1, with a weak D call TRBD1 (6 bases). The CDR3 covers 18 residues. Trimming shortened V by 1 base and J by 0 bases, and 16 bases separated the two germline ends. Per the germline V gene, CDR1 is MNHNS and CDR2 is SASEGT. The CDR3, as DNA: TGTGCCAGCAGTGAAGTAGGGGGTATCTCAAGCTCCTACAATGAGCAGTTCTTC. Its protein is CASSEVGGISSSYNEQFF.

There are a few counts of this clone. CDR3 amino acids: CASLGVRMNTEAFF. The CDR3 coding sequence is TGTGCCAGTCTCGGAGTTAGAATGAACACTGAAGCTTTCTTT. The chain links TRBV19 to TRBJ1-1; D uncertain. V lost 8 bases, J lost 0 bases, and 13 bases lay in between. The germline V gene encodes CDR1 LNHDA and CDR2 SQIVND (reference sequence). This CDR3 has 14 amino acids.

V is TRBV10-3 and J is TRBJ1-6; 7 nucleotides match TRBD1. The V gene end was trimmed by 10 bases and the J gene end by 6 bases; junction bases not matched to a gene: 12. CDR1 and CDR2 from the germline V gene are ENHRY and SYGVKD. This CDR3 has 15 residues. CDR3 amino acids: CATRAEGQSNSPLHF. In DNA, the CDR3 is TGTGCCACCAGGGCCGAGGGACAGTCTAATTCACCCCTCCACTTT.

The rearrangement joins TRBV5-4 to TRBJ1-2; the D gene is possibly TRBD1 (5 bases). CDR3 size: 14 residues. Germline V lookup: CDR1 SGHNT, CDR2 YYREEE (reference sequence). V gave up 0 bases and J gave up 2 bases, with 8 bases separating them. CDR3 protein: CASSLDRRNYGYTF. The CDR3 bases are TGTGCCAGCAGCTTGGACAGGAGAAACTATGGCTACACCTTC.

The V and J genes are TRBV11-3 and TRBJ2-1, with 8 bases identical to TRBD2. This CDR3 has 14 residues. V lost 5 bases to trimming and J lost 2 bases; unmatched junction nucleotides: 2. Germline CDR1 SGHNT, CDR2 YENEEA. As DNA, the CDR3 is TGTGCCAGCAGCCGCGGGGGGCCCTACAATGAGCAGTTCTTC. It codes for CASSRGGPYNEQFF.

The rearrangement joins TRBV7-9 to TRBJ1-1; the D is unclear. The V end lost 5 bases, the J end lost 6 bases, and 10 bases lay between the germline ends. This CDR3 is built from 12 residues. From germline, CDR1 is SEHNR and CDR2 FQNEAQ (reference sequence). The chain's CDR3 is CASSPTVSEAFF. The DNA for the CDR3 is TGTGCCAGCAGCCCCACAGTCTCTGAAGCTTTCTTT.

The chain recombines TRBV2 with TRBJ2-7, with a tentative D call TRBD2 (7 bases). The V end was cut by 1 base, the J end by 4 bases, with 11 bases between. Per the germline V gene, CDR1 is SNHLY and CDR2 is FYNNEI. The CDR3 spans 14 residues. The CDR3 DNA reads TGTGCCAGCAGTGAAGGCGGGGGCCGGTACGAGCAGTACTTC. Amino acids: CASSEGGGRYEQYF.

DNA of the CDR3: TGTGCCAGCAGCCAAGGTAGGAGCAGTGGCAATGAGCAGTTCTTC. Translation: CASSQGRSSGNEQFF. The V and J genes are TRBV3-1 (or the pseudogene TRBV3-2) and TRBJ2-1, with D hard to call. Germline loops: CDR1 LGHDT, CDR2 YNNKEL (reference sequence). Trimming shortened V by 1 base and J by 6 bases, and 13 bases separated the two germline ends. There are 15 residues in the CDR3.

This clone was seen a handful of times. The CDR3 spells CASSLAGAEEKLFF. The CDR3 DNA is TGTGCCAGCAGCTTGGCAGGGGCAGAGGAAAAACTGTTTTTT. The chain uses TRBV5-4 and TRBJ1-4; D possibly corresponds to TRBD1 (6 bases). Trimming took 0 bases from V and 8 from J, leaving 11 bases between them. The CDR3 contains 14 residues. Germline-derived CDR1 and CDR2 are SGHNT and YYREEE (reference sequence).

CDR3 loop: CAIRTFAGGNYEQYF. In DNA form, the CDR3 reads TGTGCCATCAGGACTTTTGCGGGGGGGAACTACGAGCAGTACTTC. The chain combines TRBV10-3 with TRBJ2-7, with TRBD2 matching over 9 bases. CDR1 and CDR2 from the germline V gene are ENHRY and SYGVKD. Trimming took 6 bases from V and 3 from J; bases not matched to a gene: 9. This CDR3 region has 15 residues.

The chain is built from TRBV2 and TRBJ2-1, with a possible D match to TRBD2 (7 bases). The V end lost 10 bases, the J end lost 3 bases, and 22 bases lay between the germline ends. The CDR3 extends over 16 amino acids. In germline, CDR1 is SNHLY, CDR2 FYNNEI. The CDR3, as DNA: TGTGCCACCAAGAAAGGGGGGGGCCCTAACTACAATGAGCAGTTCTTC. Amino acid sequence: CATKKGGGPNYNEQFF.

This chain connects TRBV6-5 to TRBJ2-7; 9 positions agree with TRBD1. V dropped 6 bases and J dropped 6; count of bases not matched to a gene: 6. The germline CDR1 and CDR2 sequences are MNHEY and SVGAGI. This CDR3 spans 13 amino acids. The CDR3 sequence: CASSRGTGSEQYF. For the CDR3, the DNA is TGTGCCAGCAGCCGGGGGACAGGGAGCGAGCAGTACTTC.

The chain carries TRBV24-1 and TRBJ1-5; maybe TRBD1 (6 bases). The V end lost 4 bases, the J end lost 6 bases, and 12 bases lay between the germline ends. Germline V CDR1 and CDR2: KGHDR, SFDVKD. The CDR3 is 14 amino acids. CDR3: CATSDNRDGQPQHF. The CDR3 DNA follows: TGTGCCACCAGTGACAACAGGGACGGTCAGCCCCAGCATTTT.

The rearrangement uses TRBV12-3 or TRBV12-4 and TRBJ1-1; D unresolved. With 6 bases removed from V and 5 bases from J, the gap between germline ends came to 10 bases. This CDR3 region has 12 residues. The CDR3: CASRQVVTEAFF. Written as DNA, the CDR3 is TGTGCCAGCAGGCAGGTGGTGACTGAAGCTTTCTTT.

The chain is built from TRBV27 and TRBJ2-7, with D perhaps matching TRBD1 (6 bases). Trimming stripped 6 bases from V and 2 bases from J, with 11 bases between. Germline values: CDR1 MNHEY, CDR2 SMNVEV (reference sequence). This CDR3 contains 13 residues. The CDR3 region is CASRTDRTYEQYF. CDR3 in DNA: TGTGCCAGCAGGACCGACAGGACCTACGAGCAGTACTTC.

In nucleotides, the CDR3 is TGCGCCAGCAGCTTGGGCACTAGCGGTAAGGATACGCAGTATTTT. As protein: CASSLGTSGKDTQYF. The V call is TRBV5-1, the J call TRBJ2-3, with 8 positions matching TRBD2. Germline V lookup: CDR1 SGHRS, CDR2 YFSETQ. The ends lost 0 bases at V and 6 bases at J; junction bases unmatched: 6. The CDR3 extends over 15 amino acids.

This sequence joins TRBV2 and TRBJ2-3, with TRBD1 as a possible D gene (6 bases). Germline loops: CDR1 SNHLY, CDR2 FYNNEI. Trimming removed 6 bases from V and 4 bases from J, with 11 bases in between. This CDR3 is built from 13 residues. CDR3 amino acids: CASRGARSDTQYF. CDR3 DNA sequence: TGTGCCAGCAGGGGGGCCCGATCAGATACGCAGTATTTT.

This chain connects TRBV5-1 to TRBJ2-5; tentatively, D is TRBD2 (6 bases). Per germline, CDR1 SGHRS and CDR2 YFSETQ. V was cut by 4 bases and J by 4 bases, with 17 bases left in between. The CDR3 covers 15 residues. The CDR3 nucleotides read TGCGCCAGCAGCAACGCCGAGGACTATCGAGAGACCCAGTACTTC. It encodes CASSNAEDYRETQYF.

The chain couples TRBV7-6 to TRBJ2-2, with TRBD2 identical over 11 bases. This CDR3 is 20 amino acids long. Germline-derived CDR1 and CDR2 are SGHVS and FNYEAQ. V dropped 5 bases and J dropped 1; count of bases not matched to a gene: 15. This chain's CDR3 is CASSARRGSGTSGNTGELFF. The CDR3 region has the DNA TGTGCCAGCAGCGCGCGCAGGGGTAGTGGGACTAGCGGGAACACCGGGGAGCTGTTTTTT.

The chain employs TRBV6-5 and TRBJ1-2; D unresolved. The CDR3 contains 14 residues. V was clipped by 6 bases and J by 5 bases, with 16 bases between them. Per the germline V gene, CDR1 is MNHEY and CDR2 is SVGAGI. The CDR3 DNA reads TGTGCCAGCAGGACCTCTACTAGCCATTATGGCTACACCTTC. This codes for CASRTSTSHYGYTF.

This chain uses TRBV28 with TRBJ2-2; D is possibly TRBD2 (6 bases). V lost 5 bases to trimming and J lost 7 bases, with 14 bases between them. The CDR3 runs to 14 residues. Looked up from germline, CDR1 is MDHEN and CDR2 is SYDVKM. The CDR3 loop is CASSPPRRVGELFF. In DNA, the CDR3 is TGTGCCAGCAGTCCACCCCGGAGGGTCGGGGAGCTGTTTTTT.

V usage is TRBV7-9 and J usage is TRBJ2-7; D might be TRBD1 (7 bases). Germline assignment: CDR1 SEHNR and CDR2 FQNEAQ (reference sequence). V shed 5 bases and J shed 7 bases, with 18 bases lying between them. The CDR3 extends over 14 amino acids. CDR3 sequence: CASSITQGGWEQYF. CDR3 coding DNA: TGTGCCAGCAGCATTACCCAGGGGGGTTGGGAGCAGTACTTC.

This rearrangement joins TRBV5-1 to TRBJ1-2; 8 bases are shared with TRBD1. The CDR3 totals 15 residues. With V trimmed by 0 bases and J by 5 bases, 6 bases remained unmatched. Germline CDR1 reads SGHRS; CDR2 reads YFSETQ. CDR3 in amino acids: CASSLETGVGYGYTF. The CDR3 nucleotides are TGCGCCAGCAGCTTGGAGACAGGGGTGGGTTATGGCTACACCTTC.

J is TRBJ2-7 and V is TRBV7-6, with D possibly matching TRBD2 (6 bases). V dropped 1 base and J dropped 7 bases, with 14 bases sitting between them. The CDR3 contains 14 residues. Germline loops: CDR1 SGHVS, CDR2 FNYEAQ. DNA of the CDR3: TGTGCCAGCAGCTTAGTCTCGGGGCGGGAAGAGCAGTACTTC. Translation gives CASSLVSGREEQYF.

This clone has only one observation. In nucleotides, the CDR3 is TGTGCCAGCAGCTTGGCCCCAGGGGTCCGTTCCTACGAGCAGTACTTC. Amino acid sequence: CASSLAPGVRSYEQYF. The rearrangement links TRBV5-4 to TRBJ2-7, with a weak D call TRBD1 (6 bases). Germline CDR1 reads SGHNT; CDR2 reads YYREEE (reference sequence). CDR3 length equals 16 residues. V was clipped by 0 bases and J by 1 base, with 14 bases between them. The whole variable domain, remainder taken from reference TRBV5-4 and TRBJ2-7, is ETGVTQSPTHLIKTRGQQVTLRCSSQSGHNTVSWYQQALGQGPQFIFQYYREEENGRGNFPPRFSGLQFPNYSSELNVNALELDDSALYLCASSLAPGVRSYEQYFGPGTRLTVT.

V usage is TRBV18 and J usage is TRBJ2-2; D might be TRBD1 (5 bases). This CDR3 spans 14 amino acids. Germline CDR1 is KGHSH and CDR2 is LQKENI. Trimming removed 3 bases at V and 3 bases at J, with 8 bases between. DNA for the CDR3: TGTGCCAGCTCACCCTCCAGGGACACCGGGGAGCTGTTTTTT. Translated, it gives CASSPSRDTGELFF.